One sample yielded the 28 T cell receptor beta chains listed below, sequenced in a study of blood T cell repertoires in COVID-19. TCRdb's copy holds only in-frame clones and misses some; the assay was immunoSEQ multiplex PCR. There are roughly 300,000 clones in the sample; around 83% occur only once, and 0.95% to 1.5% lies in the top ten. The sample taken for sequencing was peripheral blood. The receptors stem from a woman in her forties or fifties with acute or convalescent COVID-19.

V is TRBV7-9 and J is TRBJ2-5, with 10 bases identical to TRBD1. This CDR3 is 14 amino acids long. The germline CDR1 and CDR2 sequences are SEHNR and FQNEAQ (reference sequence). V dropped 5 bases and J dropped 5; count of bases not matched to a gene: 5. Here the CDR3 reads CASSRQGALETQYF. CDR3 DNA sequence: TGTGCCAGCAGCAGACAGGGGGCCTTGGAGACCCAGTACTTC.

The CDR3 region is CASSPGLGGFNTEAFF. In DNA form, the CDR3 reads TGTGCCAGCTCACCGGGACTAGGGGGGTTCAACACTGAAGCTTTCTTT. J is TRBJ1-1 and V is TRBV18; D may be TRBD1 (6 bases). Germline assignment: CDR1 KGHSH and CDR2 LQKENI. Trimming took 3 bases from V and 2 from J, leaving 16 bases between them. This CDR3 has 16 residues.

The V and J genes are TRBV11-2 and TRBJ1-1; a possible D gene is TRBD1 (5 bases). V dropped 4 bases and J dropped 4 bases, with 10 bases sitting between them. CDR3 size: 13 residues. The V gene's germline CDR1 is SGHAT and CDR2 FQNNGV. CDR3 bases: TGTGCCAGCAGCTGGGGGGGGAGCACTGAAGCTTTCTTT. Protein: CASSWGGSTEAFF.

Only one count was recorded for this clone. J is TRBJ2-5 and V is TRBV23-1; D unresolved. TRBV23-1 is noted as an ORF with a role that remains uncertain. The germline V and J ends were trimmed by 0 bases and 2 bases, with 7 bases remaining between them. This CDR3 has 14 amino acids. The CDR3 region has the DNA TGCGCCAGCAGTCAATCCTACGTACAAGAGACCCAGTACTTC. This sequence encodes CASSQSYVQETQYF.

This rearrangement joins TRBV7-9 to TRBJ2-1; D not certain. Germline CDR1 and CDR2: SEHNR and FQNEAQ (reference sequence). The CDR3 consists of 16 residues. V lost 0 bases, J lost 2 bases, and 11 bases lay in between. The CDR3 sequence: CASSLARESPYNEQFF. DNA for the CDR3: TGTGCCAGCAGCTTAGCGCGCGAGTCCCCCTACAATGAGCAGTTCTTC.

This clone was detected only once. The V gene is TRBV7-2, the J gene TRBJ2-3, with D uncertain. Germline CDR1 SGHTA, CDR2 FQGNSA. V shed 4 bases and J shed 6 bases, with 8 bases lying between them. The CDR3 contains 12 residues. CDR3 residues: CASSWSGDTQYF. In DNA, the CDR3 is TGTGCCAGCAGCTGGAGTGGGGATACGCAGTATTTT.

The chain is built from TRBV18 and TRBJ2-7; 9 bases match TRBD1. The length of the CDR3 is 13 residues. After removal of 4 bases from V and 6 bases from J, the junction contained 4 bases not matched to a gene. Looked up from germline, CDR1 is KGHSH and CDR2 is LQKENI. The CDR3 DNA reads TGTGCCAGCTCACTAGGGACAGGGTCCGAGCAGTACTTC. It yields the protein CASSLGTGSEQYF.

Notes on this clone: Other DNA sequences in this specimen translate into the identical CDR3. The rearrangement links TRBV24-1 to TRBJ2-7; D gene ambiguous. The V end lost 4 bases, the J end lost 2 bases, and 8 bases lay between the germline ends. Germline CDR1 and CDR2: KGHDR and SFDVKD. The CDR3 loop spans 13 amino acids. The CDR3 loop reads CATSDPLTYEQYF. The CDR3, as DNA: TGTGCCACCAGTGACCCCCTAACCTACGAGCAGTACTTC.

J is TRBJ2-5 and V is TRBV10-3; 9 nucleotides line up with TRBD1. Germline CDR1 and CDR2: ENHRY and SYGVKD. CDR3 size: 14 residues. Trimming removed 3 bases from V and 4 bases from J; junction bases left unmatched: 3. The DNA for the CDR3 is TGTGCCATCAGTGAAGGGACAGGGTCAGAGACCCAGTACTTC. Protein sequence: CAISEGTGSETQYF.

V usage is TRBV19 and J usage is TRBJ1-3; perhaps TRBD1 as D (6 bases). With 6 bases removed from V and 0 bases from J, the gap between germline ends came to 9 bases. This CDR3 contains 14 residues. Per the germline V gene, CDR1 is LNHDA and CDR2 is SQIVND (reference sequence). CDR3 residues: CASRDSLSGNTIYF. CDR3 nucleotide sequence: TGTGCCAGTAGGGACAGTCTCTCTGGAAACACCATATATTTT.

The chain carries TRBV19 and TRBJ2-7; D might be TRBD2 (5 bases). The V gene's germline CDR1 is LNHDA and CDR2 SQIVND (reference sequence). V lost 4 bases, J lost 4 bases, and 11 bases lay in between. This CDR3 is built from 13 residues. CDR3 region: CASSTRTAYEQYF. For the CDR3, the DNA is TGTGCCAGTAGTACTCGGACTGCTTACGAGCAGTACTTC.

V usage is TRBV6-1 and J usage is TRBJ1-1; TRBD1 aligns across 11 bases. J was trimmed by 7 bases and V by 4 bases; bases with no gene match: 14. The CDR3 totals 17 residues. Per germline, CDR1 MNHNS and CDR2 SASEGT. The CDR3 sequence: CASSVSSLGQGAVEAFF. The DNA of the CDR3 is TGTGCCAGCAGTGTATCCTCCCTAGGACAGGGGGCGGTTGAAGCTTTCTTT.

The rearrangement links TRBV6-5 to TRBJ2-1; 9 bases match TRBD2. There are 14 residues in the CDR3. Trimming at V came to 8 bases and at J to 7 bases, leaving 9 bases not matched to a gene. The germline V gene encodes CDR1 MNHEY and CDR2 SVGAGI. The CDR3 protein is CASGLAGQVNEQFF. CDR3 nucleotide sequence: TGTGCCAGCGGGCTAGCGGGGCAGGTGAATGAGCAGTTCTTC.

The chain carries TRBV5-6 and TRBJ1-2, with D tentatively TRBD1 (6 bases). Per germline, CDR1 SGHDT and CDR2 YYEEEE. CDR3 length equals 16 residues. V gave up 3 bases and J gave up 3 bases, with 18 bases separating them. As DNA, the CDR3 is TGTGCCAGCAGCTCCCGATCAGGGGCGGTTTACTATGGCTACACCTTC. Its protein is CASSSRSGAVYYGYTF.

This clone turned up a few times. This chain uses TRBV14 with TRBJ2-3; 9 nucleotides match TRBD2. Germline-derived CDR1 and CDR2 are SGHDN and FVKESK. The V and J ends lost 0 bases and 7 bases, in that order; junction bases with no gene match: 8. CDR3 length: 16 residues. The CDR3 here is CASSQDSGSTTNTQYF. DNA for the CDR3: TGTGCCAGCAGCCAAGATAGCGGGAGTACTACTAATACGCAGTATTTT.

This chain links TRBV7-2 with TRBJ1-2; D uncertain. The CDR3 sequence is 13 residues long. The V and J ends lost 1 base and 8 bases respectively, with 11 bases between them. Germline V gives CDR1 SGHTA, CDR2 FQGNSA. In DNA form, the CDR3 reads TGTGCCAGCAGCTTAGGCGGGTTGGACGGCTACACCTTC. Protein product: CASSLGGLDGYTF.

This clone turned up a few times. The chain couples TRBV27 to TRBJ2-7; 12 nucleotides agree with TRBD2. The germline V gene has CDR1 MNHEY and CDR2 SMNVEV (reference sequence). Trimming at V came to 6 bases and at J to 4 bases, leaving 4 bases not matched to a gene. CDR3 length equals 14 residues. CDR3 in DNA: TGTGCCAGCAGCACTAGCGGGAGGAGTTACGAGCAGTACTTC. This translates into CASSTSGRSYEQYF.

The chain couples TRBV12-5 to TRBJ2-2; tentative D call: TRBD1 (6 bases). Germline V gene data show CDR1 as LGHNT and CDR2 as FRNRAP. The V and J ends lost 3 bases and 4 bases respectively, with 12 bases between them. CDR3 length: 15 amino acids. The CDR3 sequence is CASGFRGIGTGELFF. DNA for the CDR3: TGTGCTAGTGGTTTCAGGGGAATAGGCACCGGGGAGCTGTTTTTT.

A single count supports this clone. This chain links TRBV2 with TRBJ2-2, with a tentative D call TRBD1 (6 bases). This CDR3 is 13 amino acids long. Germline CDR1 reads SNHLY; CDR2 reads FYNNEI. Trimming took 4 bases from V and 7 from J, leaving 10 bases between them. The CDR3 loop is CASSAETGGELFF. The CDR3 region has the DNA TGTGCCAGCAGTGCCGAGACAGGCGGGGAGCTGTTTTTT.

This clone was counted once. The chain uses TRBV12-5 and TRBJ1-2; possibly TRBD1 for D (5 bases). This CDR3 is 12 amino acids long. Looked up from germline, CDR1 is LGHNT and CDR2 is FRNRAP. V lost 8 bases and J lost 0, with 7 bases in between. The CDR3 loop is CASWGPNYGYTF. The CDR3, as DNA: TGTGCTAGTTGGGGCCCTAACTATGGCTACACCTTC.

The genes are TRBV24-1 and TRBJ2-5, with a weak D call TRBD1 (6 bases). Trimming cost V 4 bases and J 4 bases, with 15 bases left between them. From germline, CDR1 is KGHDR and CDR2 SFDVKD. The CDR3 covers 15 residues. The DNA of the CDR3 is TGTGCCACCAGTGACCTACAGGGCGCGGGAGAGACCCAGTACTTC. The encoded protein is CATSDLQGAGETQYF.

The genes are TRBV29-1 and TRBJ2-5; 10 positions agree with TRBD1. Germline lookup yields CDR1 SQVTM and CDR2 ANQGSEA. The CDR3 covers 13 residues. Trimming cost V 6 bases and J 6 bases; bases outside gene matches: 7. The CDR3 loop reads CSVPGQGLKTQYF. DNA of the CDR3: TGCAGCGTCCCGGGACAGGGGTTGAAGACCCAGTACTTC.

This chain uses TRBV18 with TRBJ2-7, with 10 bases aligning to TRBD1. Per germline, CDR1 KGHSH and CDR2 LQKENI. The CDR3 is 16 residues long. Trimming removed 4 bases from V and 2 bases from J; junction bases left unmatched: 8. The CDR3 region is CASSREGTGVPYEQYF. CDR3 nucleotide sequence: TGTGCCAGCTCACGGGAGGGGACAGGGGTCCCCTACGAGCAGTACTTC.

This clone was observed a handful of times. J is TRBJ2-7 and V is TRBV7-2, with D unclear. V was trimmed by 1 base and J by 1 base, leaving 8 bases between them. Germline V CDR1 and CDR2: SGHTA, FQGNSA. The CDR3 sequence is 14 residues long. The CDR3 sequence is CASSLGYRSYEQYF. The CDR3 DNA reads as TGTGCCAGCAGCTTAGGGTACAGATCCTACGAGCAGTACTTC. The variable domain in full, completed from reference TRBV7-2 and TRBJ2-7, reads GAGVSQSPSNKVTEKGKDVELRCDPISGHTALYWYRQSLGQGLEFLIYFQGNSAPDKSGLPSDRFSAERTGGSVSTLTIQRTQQEDSAVYLCASSLGYRSYEQYFGPGTRLTVT.

The V gene is TRBV5-4, the J gene TRBJ2-7; no firm D call. This CDR3 is 13 amino acids long. Germline loops: CDR1 SGHNT, CDR2 YYREEE (reference sequence). V was clipped by 1 base and J by 3 bases, with 8 bases between them. CDR3: CASSLSYNYEQYV. Written as DNA, the CDR3 is TGTGCCAGCAGCTTGAGTTACAACTACGAGCAGTACGTC.

The rearrangement links TRBV6-5 to TRBJ2-3; D unresolved. Trimming left V 6 bases short and J 1 base short, with 8 bases between. The CDR3 consists of 13 residues. The germline V gene has CDR1 MNHEY and CDR2 SVGAGI. The CDR3 is CASRWSRTDTQYF. CDR3 coding DNA: TGTGCCAGCAGGTGGAGCCGCACAGATACGCAGTATTTT.

The J gene is TRBJ2-1, the V gene TRBV27; 9 bases agree with TRBD1. Germline V CDR1 and CDR2: MNHEY, SMNVEV (reference sequence). With 4 bases clipped from V and 8 bases from J, the junction kept 6 bases outside the gene matches. CDR3 length: 14 amino acids. In DNA form, the CDR3 reads TGTGCCAGCAGTTCGGGACAGGGCCGGGATGAGCAGTTCTTC. This gives the protein CASSSGQGRDEQFF.

The chain is built from TRBV2 and TRBJ2-1; D perhaps matches TRBD2 (5 bases). The CDR3 spans 12 residues. V lost 6 bases and J lost 9, with 12 bases in between. Germline CDR1 SNHLY, CDR2 FYNNEI. The CDR3 coding sequence is TGTGCCAGCAGCACCTCCCGGGGTGAGCAGTTCTTC. It translates to CASSTSRGEQFF.